Listed below are T cell receptor beta chains from one sample, sequenced in a study of T cells after yellow fever vaccination. TCRdb re-analysed the 5' RACE reads in MiXCR, keeping a single row per CDR3 protein. The data hold some 300,000 distinct CDR3 sequences, with over 8.5% observed a single time. This sample comprised CD4+ T cells sorted from PBMCs, obtained 45 days after the yellow fever booster vaccination. The receptors stem from a man between 18 and 35 years old who received the YFV17D yellow fever vaccine. Each CDR3 is given with its conserved first and last residue. D genes are given only for firm matches. Clone size appears in some rows only: once, few, many, or a class for an expanded clone.

v_call,d_call,clone_size,j_call,cdr3_nt,cdr3_aa
TRBV30,.,few,TRBJ2-7,TGTGCCTGGAGTGTACGAGCCTCAAACGAGCAGTACTTC,CAWSVRASNEQYF
TRBV27,TRBD1,.,TRBJ2-3,TGTGCCAGCAGTTCCGGGACAGGGGTTGCAGATACGCAGTATTTT,CASSSGTGVADTQYF
TRBV18,TRBD2,few,TRBJ2-7,TGTGCCAGCTCACCACCGGTCGACTTAGCGGGGGCTCCGGGCCTTTACGAGCAGTACTTC,CASSPPVDLAGAPGLYEQYF
TRBV6-4,TRBD1,few,TRBJ2-3,TGTGCCAGCTCGGACAGGGGGCCGAATACGCAGTATTTT,CASSDRGPNTQYF
TRBV12-3/TRBV12-4,.,.,TRBJ1-2,TGTGCCAGCAGCTTTCCCCTGAGGGGCTACACCTTC,CASSFPLRGYTF
TRBV6-1,TRBD1,.,TRBJ1-2,TGTGCCAGCAGGGGACAGGGGAATGGCTACACCTTC,CASRGQGNGYTF
TRBV5-1,.,.,TRBJ2-1,TGCGCCAGCAGTGGGGGAGCGCCCTCCTACAATGAGCAGTTCTTC,CASSGGAPSYNEQFF
TRBV20-1,.,few,TRBJ1-1,TGCAGTGCTGGCCGAGATCTAAACACTGAAGCTTTCTTT,CSAGRDLNTEAFF
TRBV29-1,.,many,TRBJ2-4,TGCAGCGTTGATCCACCGACAGGAGGAAACATTCAGTACTTC,CSVDPPTGGNIQYF
TRBV6-4,.,few,TRBJ1-6,TGTGCCAGCAGCCCAGGGTTCCGTAATTCACCCCTCCACTTT,CASSPGFRNSPLHF
TRBV2,.,few,TRBJ1-1,TGTGCCAGCAGTCGACGGGGAGGGGGGGTCACTGAAGCTTTCTTT,CASSRRGGGVTEAFF
TRBV25-1,TRBD1,many,TRBJ2-7,TGTGCCAGCAGTGAACCGGGACAGGGGAGCTACGAGCAGTACTTC,CASSEPGQGSYEQYF
TRBV5-1,TRBD1,.,TRBJ1-1,TGCGCCAGCAGCTTGGCCAGGACAGGGGGAGCTTTCTTT,CASSLARTGGAFF
TRBV7-2,TRBD1,.,TRBJ1-5,TGTGCCAGCAGCCCGCCCGGGACAGCTATAAATCAGCCCCAGCATTTT,CASSPPGTAINQPQHF
TRBV12-3/TRBV12-4,.,many,TRBJ1-2,TGTGCCAGCAGTGTAGGACCGACCTATGGCTACACCTTC,CASSVGPTYGYTF
TRBV24-1,TRBD2,.,TRBJ2-1,TGTGCCACCAGTGAGGCCGGGGCTAGCGGGGGGCGCAATGAGCAGTTCTTC,CATSEAGASGGRNEQFF